The next 18 T cell receptor beta chains were all read from a single sample in a study of T cells in tuberculosis. The time point denotes: new active TB diagnosis, blood taken before or within 7 days of starting treatment. Some clones are missing from TCRdb's copy, which holds only in-frame ones; the method was immunoSEQ multiplex PCR. This sample has under 30,000 clones, with around 90% found just once. The sample consisted of PBMCs, taken at tuberculosis diagnosis. The origin of the receptors is an adult with tuberculosis.

The genes are TRBV18 and TRBJ1-5, with 8 bases fitting TRBD1. Germline loops: CDR1 KGHSH, CDR2 LQKENI. The CDR3 sequence is 15 residues long. The trim removed 5 bases at V and 4 bases at J, leaving 7 bases unmatched. This chain's CDR3 is CASSAQTGDNQPQHF. The CDR3 nucleotides are TGTGCCAGCTCAGCCCAGACAGGGGATAATCAGCCCCAGCATTTT.

The count of this clone is one. The chain carries TRBV28 and TRBJ2-1; the D gene is possibly TRBD2 (6 bases). Germline lookup yields CDR1 MDHEN and CDR2 SYDVKM. V was trimmed by 2 bases and J by 0 bases, leaving 8 bases between them. This CDR3 comprises 15 residues. CDR3 region: CASSLQGLSYNEQFF. The CDR3 DNA follows: TGTGCCAGCAGTTTACAGGGACTCTCCTACAATGAGCAGTTCTTC.

The chain joins TRBV6-5 to TRBJ2-7; 7 positions match TRBD1. Trimming removed 2 bases from V and 7 bases from J; junction bases left unmatched: 2. The CDR3 sequence is 12 residues long. Germline V lookup: CDR1 MNHEY, CDR2 SVGAGI. In DNA form, the CDR3 reads TGTGCCAGCAGTTACAGGGGGCAGGAGCAGTACTTC. It codes for CASSYRGQEQYF.

The chain employs TRBV7-6 and TRBJ2-7, with TRBD1 identical over 8 bases. The CDR3 has 13 residues. The V segment lost 1 base and the J segment 12 bases; nucleotides outside the gene matches: 8. Germline CDR1 reads SGHVS; CDR2 reads FNYEAQ. The CDR3 loop reads CASSLVLGQGRYF. Here the CDR3 DNA reads TGTGCCAGCAGCTTAGTCTTAGGACAGGGAAGGTACTTC.

J is TRBJ1-1 and V is TRBV2; 7 positions match TRBD1. This CDR3 region has 15 residues. CDR1 and CDR2 (germline): SNHLY, FYNNEI. Losses at the gene ends were 6 bases for V and 4 bases for J; bases not matched to a gene: 11. CDR3 sequence reads: CASRTRQGMATEAFF. The CDR3 nucleotides are TGTGCCAGCAGGACCCGACAGGGCATGGCCACTGAAGCTTTCTTT.

The chain combines TRBV2 with TRBJ1-1; D ambiguous. This CDR3 region has 12 residues. Germline V CDR1 and CDR2: SNHLY, FYNNEI. V gave up 8 bases and J gave up 4 bases, with 11 bases separating them. The CDR3 region has the DNA TGTGCCAGCTACCAAACGAGCACTGAAGCTTTCTTT. This gives the protein CASYQTSTEAFF.

This chain connects TRBV19 to TRBJ2-3, with TRBD2 matching 10 bases. The CDR3 is made up of 15 amino acids. The V and J ends lost 4 bases and 0 bases, in that order; junction bases with no gene match: 1. Germline values: CDR1 LNHDA, CDR2 SQIVND (reference sequence). This CDR3 is CASSTSGGSTDTQYF. CDR3 bases: TGTGCCAGTAGTACTAGCGGGGGCAGCACAGATACGCAGTATTTT.

This rearrangement joins TRBV10-1 to TRBJ2-1, with a weak D call TRBD2 (5 bases). Trimming stripped 6 bases from V and 3 bases from J, with 18 bases between. This CDR3 comprises 16 residues. Germline loops: CDR1 WNHNN, CDR2 SYGVQD (reference sequence). CDR3 loop: CASSDHTSAFYNEQFF. The CDR3 coding sequence is TGCGCCAGCAGCGACCATACTAGTGCTTTCTACAATGAGCAGTTCTTC.

The chain uses TRBV18 and TRBJ1-4; D might be TRBD1 (5 bases). CDR1 KGHSH and CDR2 LQKENI come from the germline V gene. V was clipped by 2 bases and J by 8 bases, with 12 bases between them. CDR3 length equals 14 residues. The CDR3 reads CASSPDSQTEKLFF. The CDR3 nucleotides read TGTGCCAGCTCACCAGACAGCCAAACCGAAAAACTGTTTTTT.

This clone came up once. The chain carries TRBV21-1 and TRBJ2-7; TRBD1 is taken as the D call from the table, unchecked against the DNA. TRBV21-1 has pseudogene status. The CDR3 is made up of 11 amino acids. In nucleotides, the CDR3 is TGTGCCAGCAGCCTCCGACAGGTGGAGGTCGTC. This sequence encodes CASSLRQVEVV.

V gene TRBV11-2 combines with J gene TRBJ2-5; D might be TRBD2 (5 bases). The germline V and J ends were trimmed by 1 base and 5 bases, with 17 bases remaining between them. Germline V gene data show CDR1 as SGHAT and CDR2 as FQNNGV. This CDR3 spans 16 amino acids. The CDR3 sequence: CASSLVAGPRRETQYF. The CDR3 DNA follows: TGTGCCAGCAGCTTAGTAGCAGGACCTCGGAGGGAGACCCAGTACTTC.

The rearrangement uses TRBV30 and TRBJ1-5; a possible D gene is TRBD1 (6 bases). This CDR3 spans 13 amino acids. Per the germline V gene, CDR1 is GTSNPN and CDR2 is SVGIG (reference sequence). Trimming cost V 0 bases and J 7 bases, with 10 bases left between them. The CDR3 DNA sequence: TGTGCCTGGAGTGTAGGGGGACAACAGCCCCAGCATTTT. Its translation is CAWSVGGQQPQHF.

The rearrangement links TRBV27 to TRBJ2-3; 12 nucleotides agree with TRBD2. The CDR3 spans 15 residues. J lost 5 bases, V lost 7 bases, and 7 bases had no gene match. Germline CDR1 MNHEY, CDR2 SMNVEV (reference sequence). The CDR3 DNA sequence: TGTGCCAGCACACGACTAGCGGGAGTGGGAGATACGCAGTATTTT. Its translation is CASTRLAGVGDTQYF.

The chain carries TRBV27 and TRBJ2-7; 11 bases line up with TRBD2. Germline CDR1 and CDR2: MNHEY and SMNVEV (reference sequence). This CDR3 is 16 amino acids long. Trimming took 3 bases from V and 0 from J; bases not matched to a gene: 4. This chain's CDR3 is CASSLTSGMSSYEQYF. The CDR3 bases are TGTGCCAGCAGTTTGACTAGCGGGATGAGCTCCTACGAGCAGTACTTC.

The V gene is TRBV4-1, the J gene TRBJ1-1, with 9 bases lining up with TRBD1. This CDR3 is 15 amino acids long. Germline trimming cut 6 bases from V and 3 bases from J; bases unmatched to any gene: 8. Germline V gene data show CDR1 as MGHRA and CDR2 as YSYEKL. CDR3 in DNA: TGCGCCAGCAGTCAAAAGACAGGGGGTGACACTGAAGCTTTCTTT. Translating gives CASSQKTGGDTEAFF.

The chain combines TRBV6-1 with TRBJ2-7; D remains unclear. Germline CDR1 is MNHNS and CDR2 is SASEGT. V was cut by 8 bases and J by 4 bases, with 18 bases left in between. CDR3 length: 14 residues. CDR3 sequence reads: CASRPRVQMYEQYF. CDR3 nucleotides: TGTGCCAGCCGTCCTCGGGTCCAAATGTACGAGCAGTACTTC.

The chain is built from TRBV2 and TRBJ1-2; D perhaps matches TRBD1 (6 bases). Trimming cost V 6 bases and J 7 bases, with 15 bases left between them. Germline CDR1 SNHLY, CDR2 FYNNEI. The CDR3 is 13 amino acids. The CDR3 sequence is CASRMGGLGGYTF. The CDR3 region has the DNA TGTGCCAGCAGAATGGGGGGGCTAGGTGGCTACACCTTC.

The chain links TRBV30 to TRBJ1-1, with a weak D call TRBD1 (5 bases). The V gene's germline CDR1 is GTSNPN and CDR2 SVGIG (reference sequence). This CDR3 is built from 13 residues. V was clipped by 1 base and J by 0 bases, with 6 bases between them. The CDR3 nucleotides are TGTGCCTGGAGTGCAGGGCTGAACACTGAAGCTTTCTTT. It encodes CAWSAGLNTEAFF.